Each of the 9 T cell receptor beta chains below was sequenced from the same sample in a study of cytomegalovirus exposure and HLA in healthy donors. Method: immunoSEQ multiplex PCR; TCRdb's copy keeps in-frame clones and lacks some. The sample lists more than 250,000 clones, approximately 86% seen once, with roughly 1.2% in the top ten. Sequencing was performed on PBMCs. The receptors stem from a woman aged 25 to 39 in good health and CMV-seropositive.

The CDR3, as DNA: TGTGCCAGCTCCTCCGACAGGGGGCGTAGCGGTGAGCAGTTCTTC. It specifies CASSSDRGRSGEQFF. V and J are TRBV18 and TRBJ2-1, with 10 nucleotides matching TRBD1. The germline CDR1 and CDR2 sequences are KGHSH and LQKENI. This CDR3 is built from 15 residues. With 6 bases clipped from V and 9 bases from J, the junction kept 11 bases outside the gene matches.

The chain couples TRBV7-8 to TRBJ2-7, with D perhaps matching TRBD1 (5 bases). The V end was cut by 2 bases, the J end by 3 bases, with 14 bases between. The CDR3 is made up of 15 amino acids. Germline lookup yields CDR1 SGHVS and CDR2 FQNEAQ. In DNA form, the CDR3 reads TGTGCCAGCAGCTTAAGTACAGGCGGACACTACGAGCAGTACTTC. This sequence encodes CASSLSTGGHYEQYF.

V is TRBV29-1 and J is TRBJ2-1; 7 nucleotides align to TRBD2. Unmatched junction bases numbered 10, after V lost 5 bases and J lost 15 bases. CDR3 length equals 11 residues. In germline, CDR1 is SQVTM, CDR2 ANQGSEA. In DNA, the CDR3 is TGCAGCGTTTTAGGCGGGAGAGGACCGTTCTTC. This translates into CSVLGGRGPFF.

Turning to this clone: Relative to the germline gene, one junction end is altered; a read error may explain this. In DNA, the CDR3 is TGTGCCAGCAGCCCTCTGAAGGGGACAGCTAAATATGGCTACACCTTC. Its translation is CASSPLKGTAKYGYTF. The rearrangement joins TRBV11-2 to TRBJ1-2, with 7 bases that match TRBD1. The CDR3 contains 16 residues. From germline, CDR1 is SGHAT and CDR2 FQNNGV.

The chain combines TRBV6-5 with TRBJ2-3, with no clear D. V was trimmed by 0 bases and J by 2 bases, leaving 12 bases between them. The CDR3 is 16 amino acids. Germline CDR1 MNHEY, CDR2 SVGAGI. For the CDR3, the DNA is TGTGCCAGCAGTTACTCAGGCATCATATCCACAGATACGCAGTATTTT. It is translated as CASSYSGIISTDTQYF.

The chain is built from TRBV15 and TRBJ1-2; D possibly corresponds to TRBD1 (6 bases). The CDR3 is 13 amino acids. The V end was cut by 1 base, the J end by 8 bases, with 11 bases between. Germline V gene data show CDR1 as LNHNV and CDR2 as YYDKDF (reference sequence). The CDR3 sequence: CATSRAAGDGYTF. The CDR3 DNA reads TGTGCCACCAGCAGAGCGGCAGGGGACGGCTACACCTTC.

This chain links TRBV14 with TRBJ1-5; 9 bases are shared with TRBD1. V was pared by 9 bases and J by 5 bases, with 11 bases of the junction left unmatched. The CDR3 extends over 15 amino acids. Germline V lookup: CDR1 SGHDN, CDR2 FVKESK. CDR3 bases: TGTGCCAGGGATCTAGAGGGACAGGGTGATCAGCCCCAGCATTTT. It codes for CARDLEGQGDQPQHF.

The CDR3 DNA reads as TGTGCCAGCGGATGGACAGGGCGACCCTACGAGCAGTACTTC. Encoded protein: CASGWTGRPYEQYF. The gene calls are TRBV27 and TRBJ2-7; TRBD1 agrees at 8 bases. V was pared by 8 bases and J by 2 bases, with 8 bases of the junction left unmatched. CDR1 is MNHEY and CDR2 is SMNVEV in the germline V gene (reference sequence). This CDR3 is built from 14 residues.

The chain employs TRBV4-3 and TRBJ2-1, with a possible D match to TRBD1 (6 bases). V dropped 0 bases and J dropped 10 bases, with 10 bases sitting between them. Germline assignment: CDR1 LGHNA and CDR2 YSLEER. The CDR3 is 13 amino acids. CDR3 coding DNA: TGCGCCAGCAGCCAAGATAGAAGGGGGGAGCAGTTCTTC. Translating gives CASSQDRRGEQFF.